The entry that follows covers one T cell receptor beta chain sequence. Clones were sequenced by immunoSEQ multiplex PCR, and TCRdb holds only the in-frame ones, with some missing. The data contain over 750,000 clones, about 96% of them singletons. The CDR3 runs to 16 residues. Germline CDR1 and CDR2: LNHNV and YYDKDF (reference sequence). V lost 0 bases, J lost 5 bases, and 13 bases lay in between. This record comes from a study of shared clonotypes between healthy human individuals. Study at large: There were three CD4 naive, three CD4 memory, two CD8 naive and one CD8 memory plates per donor.

CD45RO-negative CD8 cells positively selected for CCR7 made up the naive population, which excluded terminally differentiated effector memory CD45RA+ cells. The sequence came from a man aged 25 to 45 in good health. This rearrangement joins TRBV15 to TRBJ1-4, with D tentatively TRBD1 (5 bases). The specimen was naive CD8+ T cells sorted from blood. The CDR3 sequence is CATSRDFETENEKLFF. CDR3 DNA sequence: TGTGCCACCAGCAGAGATTTCGAGACAGAGAATGAAAAACTGTTTTTT.